This TCR beta chain was observed in a study of T cells in localized non-small cell lung cancer. General study results and limits: Uninvolved adjacent lung showed higher T cell clonality than tumor. There were a median roughly 60 of the top 100 tumor clones appearing in adjacent lung. In the blood, greater T cell density corresponded to longer overall survival. Owing to sequencing of a solitary tumor region, heterogeneity cannot be discounted.

Germline-derived CDR1 and CDR2 are SGHVS and FQNEAQ. V shed 5 bases and J shed 4 bases, with 12 bases lying between them. The length of the CDR3 is 13 residues. As regards this clone: Its antigen is unidentified.

The protocol was immunoSEQ multiplex PCR, while the TCRdb copy is restricted to in-frame clones and leaves out a portion. This table holds about 46,000 clones, roughly 79% found once. The rearrangement uses TRBV7-8 and TRBJ2-7; a weak D match, TRBD1 (5 bases). The sequence came from a man aged 40 to 75 with stage III lung adenocarcinoma. Sequencing was performed on peripheral blood mononuclear cells, taken before any cancer treatment. This chain's CDR3 is CASSGYRFYEQYF. As DNA, the CDR3 is TGTGCCAGCAGCGGATACAGGTTTTACGAGCAGTACTTC.